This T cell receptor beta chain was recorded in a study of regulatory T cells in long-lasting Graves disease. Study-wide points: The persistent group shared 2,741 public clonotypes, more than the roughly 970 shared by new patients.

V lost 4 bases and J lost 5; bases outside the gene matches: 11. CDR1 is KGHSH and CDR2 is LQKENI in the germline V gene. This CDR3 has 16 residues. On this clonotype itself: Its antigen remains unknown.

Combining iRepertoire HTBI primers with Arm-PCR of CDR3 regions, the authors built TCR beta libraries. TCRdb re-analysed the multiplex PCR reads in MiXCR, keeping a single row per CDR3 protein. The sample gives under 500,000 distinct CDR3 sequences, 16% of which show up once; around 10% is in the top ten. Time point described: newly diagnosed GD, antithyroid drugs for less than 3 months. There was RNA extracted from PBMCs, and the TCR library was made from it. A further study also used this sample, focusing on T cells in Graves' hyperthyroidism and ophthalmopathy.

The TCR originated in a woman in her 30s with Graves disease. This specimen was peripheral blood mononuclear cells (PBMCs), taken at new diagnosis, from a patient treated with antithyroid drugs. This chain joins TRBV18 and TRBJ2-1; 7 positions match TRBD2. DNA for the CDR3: TGTGCCAGCTCACAGAACCCCGGGACTAACCACAATGAGCAGTTCTTC. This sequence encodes CASSQNPGTNHNEQFF.